Described below is a single T cell receptor (beta chain) sequence and its context. Its antigen is as yet unknown. These data belong to a study of cytomegalovirus exposure and HLA in healthy donors. Whole-study results and caveats: The authors later linked a missense DCLRE1C variant to TCR beta V- and J-gene trimming. From TCR beta sequences, most subjects' HLA-A and HLA-B alleles were reportedly predicted accurately. It emerged from a later analysis that several of the most significant clusters appeared to be linked to common viral pathogens.

The PCR made use of 60 Vbeta and 13 Jbeta primers. Sequencing used immunoSEQ multiplex PCR; TCRdb keeps in-frame clones, though not all of them. The sample shows fewer than 150,000 clones, 65% to 75% of them seen only once. V shed 1 base and J 10 bases; nucleotides not matched to a gene: 10. CDR3 length: 16 residues. Germline CDR1 reads LGHNA; CDR2 reads YSLEER. Sequenced material: PBMCs. The chain joins TRBV4-3 to TRBJ1-6; 7 bases are a match to TRBD1. This clonotype was sampled from a woman in her fifties or sixties in good health and CMV-seropositive. The CDR3 reads CASSQAVNRGQSPLHF. CDR3 nucleotide sequence: TGCGCCAGCAGCCAAGCGGTCAACAGGGGACAATCACCCCTCCACTTT.